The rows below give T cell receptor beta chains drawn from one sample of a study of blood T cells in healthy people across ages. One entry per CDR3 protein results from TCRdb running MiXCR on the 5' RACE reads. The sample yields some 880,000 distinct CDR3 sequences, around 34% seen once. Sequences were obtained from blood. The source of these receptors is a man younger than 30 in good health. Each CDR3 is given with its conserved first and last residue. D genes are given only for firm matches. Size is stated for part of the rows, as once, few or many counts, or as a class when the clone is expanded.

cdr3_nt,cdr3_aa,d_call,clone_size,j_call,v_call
TGCGCCAGCAGCTTCAGTCCCCGCTCGGCGGGCAATGAGCAGTTCTTC,CASSFSPRSAGNEQFF,-,few,TRBJ2-1,TRBV5-1
TGTGCCAGCAGCCAAGGGGCAGGGGGCCTTTATTCACCCCTCCACTTT,CASSQGAGGLYSPLHF,TRBD1,few,TRBJ1-6,TRBV3-1
TGTGCCAGCAGCCAAGTGGGGCGTGTAGGGGAAAGGCAGTACTTC,CASSQVGRVGERQYF,-,-,TRBJ2-5,TRBV3-1
TGTGCCAGCAGTTTCGGCCGCGGTCCCTACAATGAGCAGTTCTTC,CASSFGRGPYNEQFF,-,many,TRBJ2-1,TRBV12-3/TRBV12-4
TGTGCCAGCAGCGTAGGAGGAGGGTGTGGCTACACCTTC,CASSVGGGCGYTF,-,-,TRBJ1-2,TRBV9
TGTAGTGTACCACCGGTCGGGGATAACTATGGCTACACCTTC,CSVPPVGDNYGYTF,-,few,TRBJ1-2,TRBV20-1
TGTGCCAGCAGCCAAGAAATGACTAAGGGCGATGAGCAGTTCTTC,CASSQEMTKGDEQFF,-,-,TRBJ2-1,TRBV4-2
TGCAGTGCTAGAGATATGGCGGGGTCCTACAATGAGCAGTACTTC,CSARDMAGSYNEQYF,-,-,TRBJ2-7,TRBV20-1
TGTGCCAGCCAACGGGCTTATAAAAAACTGTTTTTT,CASQRAYKKLFF,-,-,TRBJ1-4,TRBV7-8
TGTGCCAGCTCACCACTAACAGGGATCTACAATGAGCAGTTCTTC,CASSPLTGIYNEQFF,-,many,TRBJ2-1,TRBV18
TGTGCCAGTAGTATCGGGACCACCAATGAGCAGTTCTTC,CASSIGTTNEQFF,-,-,TRBJ2-1,TRBV19